This TCR beta chain was recovered during a study of blood T cell repertoires in COVID-19. Whole-study context: Material from acute and convalescent COVID-19 was sourced from the United States, Italy and Spain. The cDNA or gDNA used as material had been derived from T cells, B-cell-depleted T cells, or PBMCs.

Source study methods: The authors estimated nucleated cell counts from reference gene primer amplification. Only in-frame clones appear in the TCRdb table, and some are missing; sequencing was by immunoSEQ multiplex PCR. V and J calls and clone size are given by that table; D and trimming were obtained from the DNA. Seen here are under 50,000 clones, roughly 84% observed once, and the top ten hold more than 4%. V was pared by 2 bases and J by 7 bases, with 19 bases between. Germline CDR1 reads SGHNT; CDR2 reads YYREEE (reference sequence). The CDR3 runs 15 residues. This TCR was sampled from a woman in her seventies with acute or convalescent COVID-19. The material sequenced was peripheral blood. The genes are TRBV5-4 and TRBJ2-7; D perhaps matches TRBD2 (6 bases). The CDR3 reads CASSLVADHPREQYF. The CDR3, as DNA: TGTGCCAGCAGCTTAGTAGCGGACCATCCAAGAGAGCAGTACTTC. Variable domain in full (rest from reference TRBV5-4 and TRBJ2-7): ETGVTQSPTHLIKTRGQQVTLRCSSQSGHNTVSWYQQALGQGPQFIFQYYREEENGRGNFPPRFSGLQFPNYSSELNVNALELDDSALYLCASSLVADHPREQYFGPGTRLTVT.